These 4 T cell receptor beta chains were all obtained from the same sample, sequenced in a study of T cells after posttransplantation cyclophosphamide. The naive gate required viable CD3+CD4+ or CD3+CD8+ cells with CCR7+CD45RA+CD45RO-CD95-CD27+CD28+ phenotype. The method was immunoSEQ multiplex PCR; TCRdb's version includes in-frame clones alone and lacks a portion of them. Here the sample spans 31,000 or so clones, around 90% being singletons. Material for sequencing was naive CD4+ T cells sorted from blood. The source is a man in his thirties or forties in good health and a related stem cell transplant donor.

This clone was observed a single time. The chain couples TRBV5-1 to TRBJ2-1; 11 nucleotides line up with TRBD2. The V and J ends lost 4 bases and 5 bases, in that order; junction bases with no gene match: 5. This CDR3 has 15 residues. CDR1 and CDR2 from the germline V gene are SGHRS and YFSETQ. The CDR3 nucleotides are TGCGCCAGCAGCGCGGGACTAGCGGTAAACAATGAGCAGTTCTTC. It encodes CASSAGLAVNNEQFF.

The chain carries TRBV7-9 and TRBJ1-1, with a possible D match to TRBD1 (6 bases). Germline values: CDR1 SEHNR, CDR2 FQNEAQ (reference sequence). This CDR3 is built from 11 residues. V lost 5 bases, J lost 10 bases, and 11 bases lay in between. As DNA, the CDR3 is TGTGCCAGCAGCCTTGGACAGAGAGCTTTCTTT. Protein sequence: CASSLGQRAFF.

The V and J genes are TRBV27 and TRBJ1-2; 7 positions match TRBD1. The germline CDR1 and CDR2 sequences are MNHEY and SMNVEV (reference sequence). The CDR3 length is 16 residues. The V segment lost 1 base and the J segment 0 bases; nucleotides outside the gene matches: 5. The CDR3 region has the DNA TGTGCCAGCAGTTTATATGCCGGGACAGCTAACTATGGCTACACCTTC. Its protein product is CASSLYAGTANYGYTF.

The CDR3 DNA reads as TGTGCCAGTAGTATAACAGGGGGCACAGATACGCAGTATTTT. It is translated as CASSITGGTDTQYF. The chain employs TRBV19 and TRBJ2-3; 7 bases map to TRBD1. Germline CDR1 and CDR2: LNHDA and SQIVND (reference sequence). The trim removed 2 bases at V and 1 base at J, leaving 0 bases unmatched. This CDR3 is 14 amino acids long.